This T cell receptor (beta chain) was retrieved from a study of shared clonotypes between healthy human individuals (TCRdb year 2020). Broadly, across the study: The cohort included three men and two women between 18 and 49 years of age. Per donor, three plates each were used for CD4 naive and CD4 memory, two for CD8 naive, and one for CD8 memory. Blood TCR repertoires of four to six healthy adults were deeply sequenced to estimate repertoire size and the extent of clonotype sharing between individuals. To increase sequencing depth and limit assay-specific biases, TCR repertoire library preparation and sequencing were carried out by different laboratories using diverse techniques. Leukapheresis yielded between about 0.8 and 9.5 billion PBMCs per donor.

CDR1 is given as SGHNT and CDR2 as YYREEE, both from the germline V gene (reference sequence). Between the V and J ends, shortened by 0 bases and 4 bases respectively, the junction contains 11 bases. The CDR3 numbers 16 residues from cysteine through phenylalanine. Only CDR3 DNA remains: 48 bases, in frame from the first base. The paper's findings and limits, for the study overall: Across four donors, approximately 4.6% of naive CD4, approximately 3.6% of naive CD8, 2% to 2.5% of memory CD4, and approximately 0.42% of memory CD8 clonotypes were shared. Naive subsets generally had larger estimated clonotype richness than memory subsets did. Because the study included only a small number of donors, the genetic and exposure-history diversity represented was limited. Sampling was restricted to blood, and TCR repertoires in tissues likely differ from the TCR repertoires found in blood. Based on pairwise subsampling, the degree of clonotype sharing among donors was expected to be affected by sequencing depth. Rarefaction of sorted-subset datasets indicated incomplete sequencing despite the large sequencing depth. Clonotypes shared by all four sorted-subset donors showed higher generation probabilities than non-shared clonotypes.

Points on this clone: This receptor's antigen is unknown. No base quality information exists; no much larger clone differs at one position.

TCR CDR3 regions were amplified from genomic DNA by multiplex PCR using the deep immunoSEQ assay. Genomic DNA extracted from each cell subset was distributed evenly over all wells of several immunoSEQ 96-well plates, and each plate served as one replicate. For sorted subsets, approximately 190 ng of genomic DNA, equivalent to some 30,000 T cell genomes, went into each replicate PCR. Purified libraries were measured with a Qubit 3.0 fluorometer, size-checked on a Bioanalyzer 2100, and measured again with the KAPA Library Quantification kit. Each immunoSEQ 96-well plate was sequenced on its own single-read 150-cycle Illumina NextSeq 550 flow cell. Processing in the source paper ran as follows. Because only junctional sequences without quality scores were contained in the immunoSEQ output, filtering matching that applied to full-length reads could not be performed. To assign V/J genes and CDR3, sequences were annotated against IMGT germline references using PyIR, a Python wrapper for IgBLAST v1.9. Reads were removed for weak V/J assignments (E-value above 1e-6), missing CDR3, stop codons, out-of-frame junctions, or ambiguous translated residues. A V3J clonotype was defined by an identical inferred V gene, J gene, and CDR3 amino acid sequence. The percentage overlap between two repertoires was calculated by dividing the number of shared unique clonotypes by the size of the smaller repertoire. Three approaches were used to assess repertoire richness: RTK rarefaction, the Chao1 estimator, and Recon v2.1 estimates of unobserved clonotypes. Generation probabilities were computed with OLGA for all TCRbeta clonotypes obtained by the gDNA method from several donors. Entries here come from immuneACCESS through TCRdb and include only in-frame sequences with V and J called. Some clones fail to appear in such tables; in the studies checked, an unresolved V gene covers under half of the shortfall, and the cause of the remainder is unknown. The DNA gave D and trimming, while V, J and clone size come from that table. The sample table holds millions of clones, of which just under 95% were seen once. The leading ten clones occupy about 1.1% of the sample.

CD8 naive samples were CD45RO-negative cells positively selected for CCR7, giving a CD45RA+CCR7+ population that excluded TemRA cells. Donors were healthy HIV-negative adults with no recently reported acute infections or vaccinations. All donors were Caucasian adults living in Nashville, Tennessee, USA. After blood collection by leukapheresis, PBMCs were isolated using Ficoll-Histopaque density gradient centrifugation and then cryopreserved in the vapor phase of liquid nitrogen. Analytical flow cytometry was used to check the purity and quantity of every magnetically sorted T cell population. Genomic DNA was isolated from every sorted fraction and measured by UV absorbance on a Nanodrop 2000c.

The specimen was naive CD8+ T cells sorted from blood. What the cell subset or site label conveys for this sample: CD45RA+CCR7+. The rearranged chain carries TRBV5-4 and TRBJ2-6; the D gene is unclear. The TCR sequence derives from a man younger than 35 in good health. The CDR3 here reads CASSLVGIGGANVLTF. The DNA is as follows: TGTGCCAGCAGCTTGGTTGGGATCGGGGGGGCCAACGTCCTGACTTTC.